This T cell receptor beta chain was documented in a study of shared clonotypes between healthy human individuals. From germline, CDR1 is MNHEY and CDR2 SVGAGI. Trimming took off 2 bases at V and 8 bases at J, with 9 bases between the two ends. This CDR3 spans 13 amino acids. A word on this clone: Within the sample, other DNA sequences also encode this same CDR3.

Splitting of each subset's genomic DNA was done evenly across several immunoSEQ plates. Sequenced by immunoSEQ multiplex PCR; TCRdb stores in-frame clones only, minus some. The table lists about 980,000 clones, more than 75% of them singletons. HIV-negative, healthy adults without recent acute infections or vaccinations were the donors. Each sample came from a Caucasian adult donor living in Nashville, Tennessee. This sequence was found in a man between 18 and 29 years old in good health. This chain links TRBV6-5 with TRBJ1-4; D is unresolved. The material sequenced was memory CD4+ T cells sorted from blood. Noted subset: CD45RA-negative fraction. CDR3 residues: CASSYSPGEKLFF. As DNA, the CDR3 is TGTGCCAGCAGTTACAGTCCGGGAGAAAAACTGTTTTTT.